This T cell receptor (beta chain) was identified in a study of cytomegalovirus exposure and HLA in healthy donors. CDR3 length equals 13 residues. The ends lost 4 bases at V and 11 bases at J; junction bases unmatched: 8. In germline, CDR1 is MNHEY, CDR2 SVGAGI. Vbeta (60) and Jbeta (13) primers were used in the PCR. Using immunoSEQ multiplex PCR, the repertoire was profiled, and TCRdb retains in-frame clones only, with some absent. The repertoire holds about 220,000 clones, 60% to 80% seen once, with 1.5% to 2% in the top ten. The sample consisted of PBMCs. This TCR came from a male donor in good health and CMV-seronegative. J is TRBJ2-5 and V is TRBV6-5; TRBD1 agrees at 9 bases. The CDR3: CASSWDRVDEQYF. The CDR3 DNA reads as TGTGCCAGCAGTTGGGACAGGGTAGATGAGCAGTACTTC.